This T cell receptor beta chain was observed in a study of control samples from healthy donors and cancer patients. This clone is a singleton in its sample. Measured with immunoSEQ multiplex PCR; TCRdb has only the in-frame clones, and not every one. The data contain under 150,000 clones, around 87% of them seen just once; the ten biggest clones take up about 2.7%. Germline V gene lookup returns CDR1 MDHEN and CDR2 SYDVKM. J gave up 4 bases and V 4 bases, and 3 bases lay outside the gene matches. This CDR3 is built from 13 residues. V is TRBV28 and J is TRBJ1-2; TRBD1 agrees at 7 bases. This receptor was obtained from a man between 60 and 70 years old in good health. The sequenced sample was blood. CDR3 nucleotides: TGTGCCAGCAGTTCCAGGGGGGTCTATGGCTACACCTTC. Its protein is CASSSRGVYGYTF.